This T cell receptor beta chain came from a study of blood T cell repertoires in COVID-19. Study as a whole: Spain, Italy and the United States supplied samples that represented acute and convalescent COVID-19. Sources were T cells, B-cell-depleted T cells, or PBMCs; the material itself was cDNA or gDNA.

In the authors' methods: Researchers report that nucleated cell counts were estimated from reference gene primer amplification. Some clones are missing from TCRdb's copy, which holds only in-frame ones; the method was immunoSEQ multiplex PCR. The DNA was the basis for D and trimming; V, J and clone size are from that table. The table records about 78,000 clones, around 91% of them present only once. This receptor was obtained from a woman aged 50 to 65 in a cohort sampled during active COVID-19. Input material: peripheral blood.

Here the CDR3 reads CASTGSPEETQYF. The CDR3, as DNA: TGTGCCAGCACCGGGTCCCCGGAAGAGACCCAGTACTTC. J is TRBJ2-5 and V is TRBV28; D remains unclear. The V end was cut by 7 bases, the J end by 3 bases, with 12 bases between. The V gene's germline CDR1 is MDHEN and CDR2 SYDVKM. The CDR3 totals 13 residues.